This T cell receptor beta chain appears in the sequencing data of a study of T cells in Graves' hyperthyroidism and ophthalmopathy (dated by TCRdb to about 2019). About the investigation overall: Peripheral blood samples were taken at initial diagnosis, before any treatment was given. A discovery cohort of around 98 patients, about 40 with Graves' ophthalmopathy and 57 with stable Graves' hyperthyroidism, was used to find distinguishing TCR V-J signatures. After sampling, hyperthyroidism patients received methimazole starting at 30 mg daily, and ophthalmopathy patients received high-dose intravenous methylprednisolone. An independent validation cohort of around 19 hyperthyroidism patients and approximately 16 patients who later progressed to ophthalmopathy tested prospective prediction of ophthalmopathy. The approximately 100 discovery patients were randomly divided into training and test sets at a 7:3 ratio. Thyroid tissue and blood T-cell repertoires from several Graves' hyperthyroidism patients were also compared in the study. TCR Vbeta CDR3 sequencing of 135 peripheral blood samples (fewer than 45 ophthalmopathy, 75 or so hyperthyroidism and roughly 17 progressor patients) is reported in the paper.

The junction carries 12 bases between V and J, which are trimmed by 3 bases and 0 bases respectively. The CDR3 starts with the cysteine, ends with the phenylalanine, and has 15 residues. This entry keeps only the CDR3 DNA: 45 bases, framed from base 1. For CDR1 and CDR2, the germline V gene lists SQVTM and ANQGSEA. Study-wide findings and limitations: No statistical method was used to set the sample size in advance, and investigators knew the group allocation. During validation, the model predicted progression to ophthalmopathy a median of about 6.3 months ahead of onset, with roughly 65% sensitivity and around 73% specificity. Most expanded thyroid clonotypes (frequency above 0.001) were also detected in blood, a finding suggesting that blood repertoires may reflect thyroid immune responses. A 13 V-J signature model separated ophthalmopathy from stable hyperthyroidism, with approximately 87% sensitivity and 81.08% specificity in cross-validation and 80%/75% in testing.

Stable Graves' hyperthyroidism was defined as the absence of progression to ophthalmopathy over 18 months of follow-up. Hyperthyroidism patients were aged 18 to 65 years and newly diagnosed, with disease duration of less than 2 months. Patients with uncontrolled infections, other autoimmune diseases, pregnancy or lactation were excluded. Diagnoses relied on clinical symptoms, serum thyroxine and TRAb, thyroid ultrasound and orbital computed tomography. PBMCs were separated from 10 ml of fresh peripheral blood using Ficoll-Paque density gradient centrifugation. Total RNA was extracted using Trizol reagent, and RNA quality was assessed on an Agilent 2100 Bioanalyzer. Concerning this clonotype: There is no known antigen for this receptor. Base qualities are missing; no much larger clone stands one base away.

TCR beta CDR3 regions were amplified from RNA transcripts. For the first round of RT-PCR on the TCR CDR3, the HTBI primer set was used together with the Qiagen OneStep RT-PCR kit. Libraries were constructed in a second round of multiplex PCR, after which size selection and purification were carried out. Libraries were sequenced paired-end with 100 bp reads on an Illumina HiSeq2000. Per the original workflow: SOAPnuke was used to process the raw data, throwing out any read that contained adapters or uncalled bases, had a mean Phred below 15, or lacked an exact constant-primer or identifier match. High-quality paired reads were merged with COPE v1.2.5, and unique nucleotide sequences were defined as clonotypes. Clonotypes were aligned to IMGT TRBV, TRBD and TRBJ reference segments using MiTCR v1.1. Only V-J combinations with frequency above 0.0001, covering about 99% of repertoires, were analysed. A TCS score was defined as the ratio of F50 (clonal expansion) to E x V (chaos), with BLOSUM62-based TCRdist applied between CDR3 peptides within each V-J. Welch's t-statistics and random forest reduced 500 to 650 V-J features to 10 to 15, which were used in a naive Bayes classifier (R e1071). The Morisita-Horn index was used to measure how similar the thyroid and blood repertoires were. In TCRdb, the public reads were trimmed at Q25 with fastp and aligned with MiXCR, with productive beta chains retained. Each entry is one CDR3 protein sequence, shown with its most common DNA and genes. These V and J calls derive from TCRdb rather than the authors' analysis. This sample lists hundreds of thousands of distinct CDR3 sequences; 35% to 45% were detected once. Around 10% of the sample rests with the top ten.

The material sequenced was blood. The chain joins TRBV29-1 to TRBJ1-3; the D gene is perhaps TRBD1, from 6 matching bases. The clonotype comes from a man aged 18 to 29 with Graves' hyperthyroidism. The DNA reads TGCAGCGTTGACACCGGACAGAACTCTGGAAACACCATATATTTT. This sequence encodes CSVDTGQNSGNTIYF.